This T cell receptor (beta chain) was sequenced for a study of beta chain features in type 1 diabetes (dated by TCRdb to the late 2010s). Turning to the overall study: Mean age, gender distribution, total cell number and subset yield did not differ between patients and healthy donors. A total of around 110,000,000 sorted cells were examined across all samples, and RNA yield correlated strongly with the number of cells per subset. In the study, recently diagnosed type 1 diabetes patients and matched healthy donors were compared on the TCRB repertoires of their sorted circulating CD4+ T cell subsets. Regulatory and stem cell-like memory subsets were obtained from only 8 patients and roughly eight healthy donors, while naive and central memory subsets were obtained from all 30 or so donors. Broad study findings and their caveats: A moderate but significant shortening of TCRB CDR3 length was observed in type 1 diabetes patients in all four CD4+ subsets. HLA sub-analyses involved small numbers of individuals, so any influence of HLA type on TCRB rearrangement remained unresolved. Naive, central memory and regulatory TCRB repertoires appeared more similar among patients than among healthy donors. Shorter templates might be favored by PCR, yet because patient and control samples were amplified and corrected together, any such skew would affect both groups equally. Sequencing cDNA rather than genomic DNA could over-represent highly expressing activated cells, although activation and CD3 levels did not differ between groups. Fewer insertions and more nucleotide deletions at VDJ recombination sites were observed in patients with type 1 diabetes, implying thymic rearrangement abnormalities.

To note about this clone: No cognate antigen has been identified for it. The sample holds no much larger clone one base away, and base qualities are not on file.

Each donor gave one peripheral blood draw, about 100 mL on average, collected into heparinised tubes. Naive, central memory, regulatory and stem cell-like memory CD4+ T cells were sorted on a BD FACSAria II using a panel including CD45RO, CCR7, CD25, CD127, CD95 and CD27. All sorted populations exceeded 95% purity. PBMCs were isolated right away by Lymphoprep density gradient centrifugation and were stained directly, without culture. So that batch effects would be minimized, each experiment stained and sorted samples in pairs, pairing one healthy donor with one patient. From the cysteine through the phenylalanine, the CDR3 covers 13 amino acids. The kept DNA is CDR3 alone, 39 bases in frame from the first base. Between the V and J ends, shortened by 3 bases and 5 bases respectively, the junction contains 11 bases. The germline V gene gives CDR1 as SGHRS and CDR2 as YFSETQ. The High Capacity cDNA Reverse Transcription Kit was used to reverse transcribe all of the isolated RNA, meaning that expressed TCRB transcripts were what got sequenced. Naive, central memory and regulatory T cell samples underwent deep immunoSEQ sequencing, averaging about 3.57 million total reads per sample. Sorted cells were lysed in RLT buffer and RNA was extracted with DNase-treated RNeasy Micro or Mini kits, depending on cell number. To prevent cross-contamination, every cell subset was processed on its own, while patient and healthy donor samples were processed together. The immunoSEQ multiplex PCR was used to amplify TCRB sequences from cDNA, yielding 87-bp fragments that span the CDR3 region. The amplicons were sequenced using the Illumina HiSeq platform. From the authors' description of their analysis: Synthetic template baselines were used to correct PCR bias computationally, reads within Hamming distance 2 were collapsed, and singletons that could not be merged were discarded. By aligning reads against IMGT, V, D and J genes, CDR3 length, and insertions or deletions at six rearrangement sites were assigned. Within each subset, clonotype counts were normalized to sorted cell number, and only after that were true diversity and Gini coefficients computed with the tcR R package. The overlap coefficient, calculated on TCRB nucleotide sequences, was used to measure repertoire sharing. TCRdb re-hosts the immuneACCESS table, in-frame sequences only. Its copies lack some clones; in the studies checked, an unresolved V gene accounts for under half of them, and the cause for the rest is not known. The D gene and trimming were derived from the DNA, and the V and J assignments and clone size from that table. This sample holds about 53,000 clones; roughly 52% were observed only once. The top ten clones comprise around 2.5% of the sample.

The sequence links TRBV5-1 to TRBJ1-1; TRBD1 might be the D gene, on 5 matching bases. Sequencing input: Tregs from blood. This specimen's cell subset or site label, per the study, means: regulatory CD4+ T cells. The receptor was derived from a woman aged 40-49 years with type 1 diabetes. The DNA sequence is given as TGCGCCAGCAGCTCCGGGACTTCGACTGAAGCTTTCTTT. Its coded protein is CASSSGTSTEAFF.